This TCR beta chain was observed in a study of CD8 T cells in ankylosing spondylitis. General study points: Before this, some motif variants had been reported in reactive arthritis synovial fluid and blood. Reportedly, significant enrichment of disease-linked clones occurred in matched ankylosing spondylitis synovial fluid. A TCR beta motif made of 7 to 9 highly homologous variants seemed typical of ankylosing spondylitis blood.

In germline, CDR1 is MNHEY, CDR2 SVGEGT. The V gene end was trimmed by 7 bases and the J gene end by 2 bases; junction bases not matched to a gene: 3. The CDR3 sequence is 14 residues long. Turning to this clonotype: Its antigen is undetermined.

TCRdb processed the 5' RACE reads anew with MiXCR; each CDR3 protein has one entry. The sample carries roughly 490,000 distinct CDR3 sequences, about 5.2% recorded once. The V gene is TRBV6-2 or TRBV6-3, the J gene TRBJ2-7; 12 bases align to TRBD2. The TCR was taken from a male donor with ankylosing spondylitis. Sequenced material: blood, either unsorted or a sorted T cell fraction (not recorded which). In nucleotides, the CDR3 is TGTGCCAGCATCGCTAGCGGGAGGGCCTACGAGCAGTACTTC. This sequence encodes CASIASGRAYEQYF.